These 29 T cell receptor beta chains share one sample of origin, sequenced in a study of Ad26.COV2.S vaccination and SARS-CoV-2 variants. As to treatment: 15 to 20 received Ad26.COV2.S at low or high dose, single or two shots; a few received placebo; per-sample allocation not given. Samples came from day 63 after the first vaccine or placebo injection. The table came from immunoSEQ multiplex PCR; TCRdb's copy has only in-frame clones and leaves some out. This sample has hundreds of thousands of clones, with around 92% found just once. The specimen comprised peripheral blood, sampled in a trial of Ad26.COV2.S vaccine versus placebo. These receptors came from a person between 18 and 59 years old who received the Ad26.COV2.S COVID-19 vaccine or a placebo.

The rearrangement joins TRBV2 to TRBJ1-1; TRBD1 matches 8 bases. V gave up 6 bases and J gave up 6 bases; unmatched junction bases: 9. The length of the CDR3 is 14 residues. The V gene's germline CDR1 is SNHLY and CDR2 FYNNEI. The CDR3 sequence: CASSYPTGASEAFF. CDR3 DNA sequence: TGTGCCAGCAGCTACCCGACAGGGGCTTCTGAAGCTTTCTTT.

Only a few counts were recorded for this clone. The chain is built from TRBV30 and TRBJ1-5; D call uncertain. V was cut by 3 bases and J by 5 bases, with 14 bases left in between. This CDR3 spans 14 amino acids. Germline-derived CDR1 and CDR2 are GTSNPN and SVGIG (reference sequence). The CDR3 reads CAWSHAMGHQPQHF. Written as DNA, the CDR3 is TGTGCCTGGAGCCATGCGATGGGTCATCAGCCCCAGCATTTT.

The genes are TRBV11-3 and TRBJ2-2; D is unclear. CDR3 size: 16 residues. The V gene's germline CDR1 is SGHNT and CDR2 YENEEA. The V end lost 5 bases, the J end lost 0 bases, and 13 bases lay between the germline ends. The CDR3 spells CASSPRGATNTGELFF. The DNA for the CDR3 is TGTGCCAGCAGCCCACGTGGAGCGACGAACACCGGGGAGCTGTTTTTT.

CDR3 loop: CSVEGAGRTDTQYF. Here the CDR3 DNA reads TGCAGCGTTGAAGGGGCGGGAAGGACAGATACGCAGTATTTT. This chain uses TRBV29-1 with TRBJ2-3; D might be TRBD2 (6 bases). Trimming shortened V by 1 base and J by 3 bases, and 11 bases separated the two germline ends. The CDR3 has 14 residues. CDR1 SQVTM and CDR2 ANQGSEA come from the germline V gene.

Comment on this clone: This sample also contains other DNA sequences that code for the same CDR3. The V call is TRBV20-1, the J call TRBJ2-1; D ambiguous. Trimming shortened V by 2 bases and J by 4 bases, and 3 bases separated the two germline ends. The CDR3 is made up of 11 amino acids. Per germline, CDR1 DFQATT and CDR2 SNEGSKA (reference sequence). CDR3 sequence: CSARYYNEQFF. DNA for the CDR3: TGCAGTGCTAGATATTACAATGAGCAGTTCTTC.

In this sample, this clone turned up once. The junction differs from germline at one of its ends, possibly a read error. The chain is built from TRBV12-3 or TRBV12-4 and TRBJ1-1, with a possible D match to TRBD1 (6 bases). This CDR3 has 13 residues. CDR3 nucleotides: TGTGCCAGCAGACCTACAGGGAACGCTGAAGCTTTCTTT. Protein: CASRPTGNAEAFF.

This CDR3 is CATSELGGGAYNEQFF. The CDR3 nucleotides read TGTGCCACCAGTGAACTCGGTGGGGGTGCCTACAATGAGCAGTTCTTC. This chain uses TRBV24-1 with TRBJ2-1; D assignment may be TRBD1 or TRBD2 (5 bases each). CDR1 and CDR2 from the germline V gene are KGHDR and SFDVKD. V gave up 4 bases and J gave up 2 bases, with 14 bases separating them. The CDR3 spans 16 residues.

The chain joins TRBV27 to TRBJ2-7; either TRBD1 or TRBD2 may supply D (5 bases each). The V gene lost 5 bases and the J gene lost 3 bases, with 14 bases spanning the gap. The CDR3 is made up of 14 amino acids. The germline V gene has CDR1 MNHEY and CDR2 SMNVEV (reference sequence). The CDR3 spells CASSPWDPSYEQYF. The CDR3 DNA is TGTGCCAGCAGTCCCTGGGACCCCAGCTACGAGCAGTACTTC.

The chain uses TRBV4-1 and TRBJ2-5, with D unclear. The CDR3 contains 13 residues. The germline V and J ends were trimmed by 6 bases and 1 base, with 9 bases remaining between them. The germline V gene has CDR1 MGHRA and CDR2 YSYEKL. The CDR3 nucleotides read TGCGCCAGCAGGGGGTCAGCCCAAGAGACCCAGTACTTC. This translates into CASRGSAQETQYF.

The gene calls are TRBV19 and TRBJ2-1; 13 bases fit TRBD2. The CDR3 loop spans 16 amino acids. From germline, CDR1 is LNHDA and CDR2 SQIVND (reference sequence). V lost 4 bases, J lost 9 bases, and 9 bases stayed unmatched. DNA for the CDR3: TGTGCCAGTAGTAGCCTACTAGCGGGGGGGCCCGGTGAGCAGTTCTTC. Protein: CASSSLLAGGPGEQFF.

This clone was detected once. This chain uses TRBV5-4 with TRBJ2-1; weak D call: TRBD2 (6 bases). Germline V lookup: CDR1 SGHNT, CDR2 YYREEE (reference sequence). The ends were cut back, 4 bases at V and 8 bases at J, with 13 bases in the middle. The CDR3 is made up of 13 amino acids. The CDR3 reads CASSLGTFDEQFF. The CDR3 DNA sequence: TGTGCCAGCAGCCTCGGGACTTTTGATGAGCAGTTCTTC.

This chain uses TRBV10-3 with TRBJ2-3, with 8 bases lining up with TRBD2. Germline lookup yields CDR1 ENHRY and CDR2 SYGVKD. Trimming removed 4 bases from V and 6 bases from J; junction bases left unmatched: 9. The CDR3 length is 15 residues. The CDR3: CAISAYQRETDTQYF. CDR3 coding DNA: TGTGCCATCAGTGCTTATCAGCGGGAGACGGATACGCAGTATTTT.

The genes are TRBV19 and TRBJ1-1, with 7 bases matching TRBD1. V lost 5 bases to trimming and J lost 0 bases; unmatched junction nucleotides: 3. Germline-derived CDR1 and CDR2 are LNHDA and SQIVND (reference sequence). The CDR3 has 14 residues. In DNA, the CDR3 is TGTGCCAGTAGTCCGGGACAGTTGAACACTGAAGCTTTCTTT. It codes for CASSPGQLNTEAFF.

This chain connects TRBV15 to TRBJ1-2, with D perhaps matching TRBD1 (6 bases). In germline, CDR1 is LNHNV, CDR2 YYDKDF (reference sequence). The V gene lost 0 bases and the J gene lost 6 bases, with 17 bases spanning the gap. The CDR3 covers 16 residues. The CDR3 bases are TGTGCCACCAGCAGAGATGAGGCAGGGGAGGGACATGGCTACACCTTC. Protein product: CATSRDEAGEGHGYTF.

The genes are TRBV25-1 and TRBJ1-3, with unresolved D. This CDR3 is built from 18 residues. Trimming shortened V by 0 bases and J by 0 bases, and 15 bases separated the two germline ends. From germline, CDR1 is MGHDK and CDR2 SYGVNS. CDR3 in amino acids: CASSEYILPASSGNTIYF. The CDR3 DNA reads as TGTGCCAGCAGTGAATATATCCTTCCGGCCTCCTCTGGAAACACCATATATTTT.

This rearrangement joins TRBV19 to TRBJ1-5; no definite D call. CDR3 size: 14 residues. Trimming removed 3 bases from V and 10 bases from J, with 16 bases in between. Germline loops: CDR1 LNHDA, CDR2 SQIVND (reference sequence). The CDR3 DNA follows: TGTGCCAGTAGTATCAGCAGAAGCTCCGGCCCCCAGCATTTT. As protein: CASSISRSSGPQHF.

The chain combines TRBV4-3 with TRBJ1-2; tentatively, D is TRBD1 (5 bases). Germline CDR1 and CDR2: LGHNA and YSLEER. The CDR3 has 16 residues. Trimming took 4 bases from V and 2 from J, leaving 17 bases between them. The chain's CDR3 is CASSRGTGASNYGYTF. The CDR3 DNA reads TGCGCCAGCAGCCGAGGAACCGGGGCCAGCAACTATGGCTACACCTTC.

V and J are TRBV2 and TRBJ2-1, with D perhaps TRBD2 (5 bases). The CDR3 runs to 13 residues. Germline V gene data show CDR1 as SNHLY and CDR2 as FYNNEI. V lost 10 bases, J lost 0 bases, and 10 bases lay in between. DNA for the CDR3: TGTGCCACCAAGCGGTCCTCCTACAATGAGCAGTTCTTC. This translates into CATKRSSYNEQFF.

The chain joins TRBV5-6 to TRBJ1-3; D gene uncertain. Germline CDR1 reads SGHDT; CDR2 reads YYEEEE. The V and J ends lost 3 bases and 2 bases respectively, with 15 bases between them. CDR3 length equals 16 residues. The CDR3 protein is CASSYLGSGTGNTIYF. Written as DNA, the CDR3 is TGTGCCAGCAGCTATTTGGGGTCCGGTACTGGAAACACCATATATTTT.

The gene calls are TRBV5-4 and TRBJ2-1; unclear D gene. The germline gives CDR1 SGHNT, CDR2 YYREEE (reference sequence). This CDR3 has 16 amino acids. Trimming pared 0 bases from V and 1 base from J, leaving 11 bases between. CDR3 sequence: CASSLGGGVSYNEQFF. The CDR3 DNA reads as TGTGCCAGCAGCTTGGGCGGTGGGGTGTCCTACAATGAGCAGTTCTTC.

The chain carries TRBV30 and TRBJ2-7, with D perhaps matching TRBD1 (5 bases). Germline lookup yields CDR1 GTSNPN and CDR2 SVGIG (reference sequence). This CDR3 comprises 13 residues. The ends were cut back, 4 bases at V and 0 bases at J, with 10 bases in the middle. This CDR3 reads CAWNQGFSYEQYF. The CDR3 DNA follows: TGTGCCTGGAATCAGGGATTCTCCTACGAGCAGTACTTC.

The rearrangement links TRBV2 to TRBJ1-1, with a weak D call TRBD1 (5 bases). This CDR3 spans 13 amino acids. V was trimmed by 7 bases and J by 6 bases, leaving 15 bases between them. Germline-derived CDR1 and CDR2 are SNHLY and FYNNEI. This chain's CDR3 is CASNGGVLPEAFF. The CDR3 region has the DNA TGTGCCAGCAATGGGGGTGTCCTCCCTGAAGCTTTCTTT.

The CDR3: CASSTGTSGRASTDTQYF. In nucleotides, the CDR3 is TGTGCCAGCAGTACCGGCACGTCGGGCAGGGCTAGCACAGATACGCAGTATTTT. This chain joins TRBV7-9 and TRBJ2-3; tentative D call: TRBD1 (5 bases). V lost 6 bases and J lost 0, with 22 bases in between. The CDR3 sequence is 18 residues long. Germline CDR1 and CDR2: SEHNR and FQNEAQ (reference sequence).

The rearrangement links TRBV6-2 or TRBV6-3 to TRBJ1-1; no clear D gene. Trimming stripped 2 bases from V and 0 bases from J, with 10 bases between. Germline CDR1 is MNHEY and CDR2 is SVGEGT. The CDR3 runs to 15 residues. CDR3 sequence (DNA): TGTGCCAGCAGTTACCTCTTGACCATGAACACTGAAGCTTTCTTT. It translates to CASSYLLTMNTEAFF.

This chain joins TRBV3-1 (or the pseudogene TRBV3-2) and TRBJ2-1; TRBD2 matches at 11 bases. Germline loops: CDR1 LGHDT, CDR2 YNNKEL (reference sequence). There are 17 residues in the CDR3. Unmatched junction bases numbered 15, after V lost 5 bases and J lost 9 bases. The CDR3 DNA reads TGTGCCAGCAGCTCCCGGGGACTAGCGGCCAGGGAGGGTGAGCAGTTCTTC. This gives the protein CASSSRGLAAREGEQFF.

The chain couples TRBV19 to TRBJ1-3, with unresolved D. Trimming removed 3 bases from V and 3 bases from J, with 9 bases in between. This CDR3 region has 14 residues. Germline V lookup: CDR1 LNHDA, CDR2 SQIVND (reference sequence). CDR3 nucleotide sequence: TGTGCCAGTAGTATTTTGGGTTTTGGAAACACCATATATTTT. Translated, it gives CASSILGFGNTIYF. The whole variable domain, filled in from reference TRBV19 and TRBJ1-3, reads DGGITQSPKYLFRKEGQNVTLSCEQNLNHDAMYWYRQDPGQGLRLIYYSQIVNDFQKGDIAEGYSVSREKKESFPLTVTSAQKNPTAFYLCASSILGFGNTIYFGEGSWLTVV.

This chain joins TRBV5-1 and TRBJ2-3; D gene uncertain. Trimming cost V 0 bases and J 2 bases, with 7 bases left between them. The length of the CDR3 is 14 residues. CDR1 is SGHRS, CDR2 YFSETQ, per germline. CDR3 DNA: TGCGCCAGCAGCTTGGGGACGCTCACAGATACGCAGTATTTT. Translation gives CASSLGTLTDTQYF.

This chain connects TRBV18 to TRBJ2-3, with 10 bases aligning to TRBD1. From germline, CDR1 is KGHSH and CDR2 LQKENI. The CDR3 runs 16 residues. V lost 2 bases, J lost 1 base, and 3 bases stayed unmatched. The CDR3 here is CASSPSGTGGTDTQYF. As DNA, the CDR3 is TGTGCCAGCTCACCATCCGGGACAGGGGGCACAGATACGCAGTATTTT.

V is TRBV6-5 and J is TRBJ1-1; D is undetermined. This CDR3 region has 14 residues. CDR1 is MNHEY, CDR2 SVGAGI, per germline. V lost 5 bases and J 0 bases, leaving 10 bases between the germline ends. The CDR3 reads CASSQPALNTEAFF. CDR3 coding DNA: TGTGCCAGCAGTCAACCCGCTTTGAACACTGAAGCTTTCTTT.